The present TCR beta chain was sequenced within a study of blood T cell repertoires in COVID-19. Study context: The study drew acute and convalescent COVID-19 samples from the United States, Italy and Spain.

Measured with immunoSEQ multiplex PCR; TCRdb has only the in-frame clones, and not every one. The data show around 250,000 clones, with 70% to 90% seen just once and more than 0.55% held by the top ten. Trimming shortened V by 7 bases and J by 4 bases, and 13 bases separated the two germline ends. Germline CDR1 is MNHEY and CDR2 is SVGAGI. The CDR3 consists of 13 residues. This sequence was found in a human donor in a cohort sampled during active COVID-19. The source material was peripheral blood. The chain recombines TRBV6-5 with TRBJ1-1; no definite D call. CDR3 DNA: TGTGCCAGCACGGAGGGTAAAATCACTGAAGCTTTCTTT. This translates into CASTEGKITEAFF.